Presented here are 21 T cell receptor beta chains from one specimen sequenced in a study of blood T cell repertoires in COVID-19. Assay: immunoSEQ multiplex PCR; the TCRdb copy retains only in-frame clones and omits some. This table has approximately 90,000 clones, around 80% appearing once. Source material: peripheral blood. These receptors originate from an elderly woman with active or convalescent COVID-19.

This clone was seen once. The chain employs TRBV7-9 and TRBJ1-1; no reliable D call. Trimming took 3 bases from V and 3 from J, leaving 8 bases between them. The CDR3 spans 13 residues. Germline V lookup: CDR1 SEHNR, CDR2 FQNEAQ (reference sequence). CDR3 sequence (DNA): TGTGCCAGCAGCTTCGACGGGGACACTGAAGCTTTCTTT. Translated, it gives CASSFDGDTEAFF.

CDR3 nucleotide sequence: TGTGCCAGCAGCTTATTTACCAGCGGTCCTTCAGAGACCCAGTACTTC. Its translation is CASSLFTSGPSETQYF. The rearrangement links TRBV7-9 to TRBJ2-5, with a weak D call TRBD2 (5 bases). Germline CDR1 reads SEHNR; CDR2 reads FQNEAQ (reference sequence). V dropped 2 bases and J dropped 4 bases, with 17 bases sitting between them. The CDR3 totals 16 residues.

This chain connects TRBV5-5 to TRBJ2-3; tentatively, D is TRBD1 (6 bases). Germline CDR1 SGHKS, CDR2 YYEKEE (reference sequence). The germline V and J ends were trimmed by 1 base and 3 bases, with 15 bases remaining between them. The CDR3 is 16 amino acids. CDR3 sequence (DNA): TGTGCCAGCAGCTTGCCTCTGGGGACAACTACAGATACGCAGTATTTT. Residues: CASSLPLGTTTDTQYF.

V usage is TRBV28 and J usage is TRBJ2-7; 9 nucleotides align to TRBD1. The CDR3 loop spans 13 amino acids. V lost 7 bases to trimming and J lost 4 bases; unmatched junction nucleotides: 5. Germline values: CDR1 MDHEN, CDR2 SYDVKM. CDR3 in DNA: TGTGCCAGCAAATACAGGGGGCCGTACGAGCAGTACTTC. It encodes CASKYRGPYEQYF.

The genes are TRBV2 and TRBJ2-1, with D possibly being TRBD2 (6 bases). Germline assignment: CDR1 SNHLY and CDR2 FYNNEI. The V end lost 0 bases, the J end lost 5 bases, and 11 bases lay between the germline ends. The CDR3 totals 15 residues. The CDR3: CASSEAAGQNNEQFF. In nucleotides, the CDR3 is TGTGCCAGCAGTGAAGCCGCGGGGCAGAACAATGAGCAGTTCTTC.

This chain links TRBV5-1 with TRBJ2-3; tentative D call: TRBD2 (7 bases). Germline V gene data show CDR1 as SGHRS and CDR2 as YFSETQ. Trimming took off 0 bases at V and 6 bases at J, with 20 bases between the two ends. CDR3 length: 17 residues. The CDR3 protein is CASSLEGGGVGRDTQYF. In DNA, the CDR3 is TGCGCCAGCAGCTTGGAAGGCGGGGGCGTAGGGCGGGATACGCAGTATTTT.

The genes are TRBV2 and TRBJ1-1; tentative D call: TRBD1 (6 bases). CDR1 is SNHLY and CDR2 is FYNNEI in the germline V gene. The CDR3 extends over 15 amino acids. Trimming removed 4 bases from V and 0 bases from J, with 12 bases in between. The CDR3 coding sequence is TGTGCCAGCAGTGGAGGACAGTCGGTGAACACTGAAGCTTTCTTT. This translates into CASSGGQSVNTEAFF.

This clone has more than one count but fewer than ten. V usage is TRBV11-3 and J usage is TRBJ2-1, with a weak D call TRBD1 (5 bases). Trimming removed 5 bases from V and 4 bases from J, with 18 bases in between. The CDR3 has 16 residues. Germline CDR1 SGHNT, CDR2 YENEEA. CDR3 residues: CASSIRDSISYNEQFF. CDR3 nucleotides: TGTGCCAGCAGCATCAGAGACAGCATTTCTTACAATGAGCAGTTCTTC.

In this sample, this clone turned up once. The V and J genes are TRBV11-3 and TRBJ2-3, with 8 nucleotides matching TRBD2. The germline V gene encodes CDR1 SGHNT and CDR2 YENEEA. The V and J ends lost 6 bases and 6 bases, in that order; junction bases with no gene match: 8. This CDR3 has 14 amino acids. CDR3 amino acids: CASSHGGARDTQYF. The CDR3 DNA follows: TGTGCCAGCAGTCACGGGGGGGCCCGGGATACGCAGTATTTT.

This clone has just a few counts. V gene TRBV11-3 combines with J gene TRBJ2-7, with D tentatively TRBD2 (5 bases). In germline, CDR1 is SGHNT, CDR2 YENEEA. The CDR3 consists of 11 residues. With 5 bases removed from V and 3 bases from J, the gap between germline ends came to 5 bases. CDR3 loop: CASSRGYEQYF. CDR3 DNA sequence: TGTGCCAGCAGCCGGGGCTACGAGCAGTACTTC.

CDR3 sequence (DNA): TGTGCCAGCAGCTTGTTCGGGGTCTTCGGAAACACCATATATTTT. Residues: CASSLFGVFGNTIYF. V and J are TRBV5-4 and TRBJ1-3; D uncertain. Germline V gene data show CDR1 as SGHNT and CDR2 as YYREEE (reference sequence). V was pared by 1 base and J by 4 bases, with 12 bases between. The CDR3 has 15 amino acids.

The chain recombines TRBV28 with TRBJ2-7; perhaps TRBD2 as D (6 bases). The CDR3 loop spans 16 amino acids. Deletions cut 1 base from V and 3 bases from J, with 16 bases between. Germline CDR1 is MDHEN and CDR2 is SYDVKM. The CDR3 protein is CASSLSRPWGGYEQYF. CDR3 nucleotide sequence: TGTGCCAGCAGTTTATCCAGGCCTTGGGGAGGCTACGAGCAGTACTTC.

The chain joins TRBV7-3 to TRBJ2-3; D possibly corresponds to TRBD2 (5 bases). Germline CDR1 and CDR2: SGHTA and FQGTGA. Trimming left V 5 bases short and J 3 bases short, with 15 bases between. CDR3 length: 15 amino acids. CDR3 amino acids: CASSTVAGETDTQYF. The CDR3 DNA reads TGTGCCAGCAGCACCGTGGCTGGGGAGACAGATACGCAGTATTTT.

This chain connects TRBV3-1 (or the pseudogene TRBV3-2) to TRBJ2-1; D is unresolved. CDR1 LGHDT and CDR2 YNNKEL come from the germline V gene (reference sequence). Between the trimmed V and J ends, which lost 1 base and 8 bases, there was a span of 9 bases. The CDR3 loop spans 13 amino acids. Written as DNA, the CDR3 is TGTGCCAGCAGCCAAGCGTTGTTCTATGAGCAGTTCTTC. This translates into CASSQALFYEQFF.

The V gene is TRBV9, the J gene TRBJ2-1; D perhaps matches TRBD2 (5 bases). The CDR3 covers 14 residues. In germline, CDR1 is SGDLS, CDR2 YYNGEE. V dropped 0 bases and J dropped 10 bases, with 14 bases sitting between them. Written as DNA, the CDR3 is TGTGCCAGCAGCGTAGCCCTAGCCTCGATCGAGCAGTTCTTC. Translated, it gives CASSVALASIEQFF.

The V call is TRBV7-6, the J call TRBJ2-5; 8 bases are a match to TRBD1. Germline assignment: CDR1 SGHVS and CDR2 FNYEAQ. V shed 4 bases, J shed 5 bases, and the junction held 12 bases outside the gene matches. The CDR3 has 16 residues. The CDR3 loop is CASSSSTGDGGETQYF. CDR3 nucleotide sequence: TGTGCCAGCAGCTCTTCGACAGGGGACGGCGGGGAGACCCAGTACTTC.

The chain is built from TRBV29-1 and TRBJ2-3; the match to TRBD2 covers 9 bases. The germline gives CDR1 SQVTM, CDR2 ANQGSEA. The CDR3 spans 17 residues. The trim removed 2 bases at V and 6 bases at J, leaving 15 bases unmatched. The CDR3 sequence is CSVEPRGSGGLGDTQYF. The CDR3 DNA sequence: TGCAGCGTTGAACCTCGGGGGAGCGGGGGGTTGGGCGATACGCAGTATTTT.

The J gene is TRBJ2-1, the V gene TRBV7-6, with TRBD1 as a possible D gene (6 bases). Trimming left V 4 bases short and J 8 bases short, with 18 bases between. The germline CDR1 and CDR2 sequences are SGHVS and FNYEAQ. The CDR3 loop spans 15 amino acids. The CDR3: CASSSGEHRMDEQFF. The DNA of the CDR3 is TGTGCCAGCAGCTCAGGGGAGCACCGGATGGATGAGCAGTTCTTC.

CDR3 nucleotides: TGTGCCAGCACCAAGACTAGCGGGACCTACAATGAGCAGTTCTTC. Amino acids: CASTKTSGTYNEQFF. The chain recombines TRBV6-5 with TRBJ2-1, with 11 nucleotides matching TRBD2. The CDR3 has 15 amino acids. Germline CDR1 and CDR2: MNHEY and SVGAGI. V trimming: 7 bases; J trimming: 2 bases; junction bases outside the gene matches: 4.

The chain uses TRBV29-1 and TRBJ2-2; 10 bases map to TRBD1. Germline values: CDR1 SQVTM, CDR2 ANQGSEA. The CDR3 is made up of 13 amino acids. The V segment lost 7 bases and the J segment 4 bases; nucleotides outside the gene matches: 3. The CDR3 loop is CSARTGGTGELFF. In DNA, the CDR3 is TGCAGCGCCAGGACAGGGGGCACCGGGGAGCTGTTTTTT.

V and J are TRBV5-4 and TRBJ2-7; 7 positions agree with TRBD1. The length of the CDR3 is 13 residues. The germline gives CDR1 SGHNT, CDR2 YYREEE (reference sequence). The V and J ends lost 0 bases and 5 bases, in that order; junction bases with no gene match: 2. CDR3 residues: CASSLDRGHEQYF. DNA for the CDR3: TGTGCCAGCAGCTTGGACAGGGGCCACGAGCAGTACTTC. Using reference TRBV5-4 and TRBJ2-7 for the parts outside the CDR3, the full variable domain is ETGVTQSPTHLIKTRGQQVTLRCSSQSGHNTVSWYQQALGQGPQFIFQYYREEENGRGNFPPRFSGLQFPNYSSELNVNALELDDSALYLCASSLDRGHEQYFGPGTRLTVT.